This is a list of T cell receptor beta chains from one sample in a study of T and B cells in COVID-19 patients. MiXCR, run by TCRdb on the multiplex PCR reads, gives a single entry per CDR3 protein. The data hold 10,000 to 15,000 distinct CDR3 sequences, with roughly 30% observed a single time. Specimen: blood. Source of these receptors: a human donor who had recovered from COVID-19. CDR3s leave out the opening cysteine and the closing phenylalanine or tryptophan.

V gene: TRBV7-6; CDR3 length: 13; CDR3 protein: ASSLEMGGSYEQY
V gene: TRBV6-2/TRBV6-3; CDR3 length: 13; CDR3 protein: ASSPSTNGGSPLH
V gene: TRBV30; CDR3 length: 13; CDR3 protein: ASSHGQGGTDTQY
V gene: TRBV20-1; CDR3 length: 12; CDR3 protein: SAAPGQGRYGYT
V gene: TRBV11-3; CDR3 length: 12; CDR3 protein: ASSSLGQGTEAF
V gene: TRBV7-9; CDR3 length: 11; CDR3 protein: AGGRGQTETQY
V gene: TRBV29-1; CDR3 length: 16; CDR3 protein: SVEGLAGGPRTYNEQF
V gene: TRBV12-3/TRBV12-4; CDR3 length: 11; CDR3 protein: ASSQNSNQPQH
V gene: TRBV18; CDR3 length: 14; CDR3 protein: ASSPRPGANNSPLH
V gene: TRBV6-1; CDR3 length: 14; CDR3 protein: ASFRFGVSYNSPLH
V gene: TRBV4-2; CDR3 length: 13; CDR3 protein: ASSQAASGSYEQY
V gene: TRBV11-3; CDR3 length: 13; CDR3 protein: ASTLAGGLTDTQY
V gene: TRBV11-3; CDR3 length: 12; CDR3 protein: ASRATSGRETQY
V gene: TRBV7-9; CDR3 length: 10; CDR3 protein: ASSPPTGELF
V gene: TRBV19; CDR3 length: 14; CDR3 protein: ASSTNFGTGSYEQY
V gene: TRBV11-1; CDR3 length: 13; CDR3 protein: ASSLDSDNGNTIY
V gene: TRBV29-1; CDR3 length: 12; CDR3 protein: SPTLAGGFGELF
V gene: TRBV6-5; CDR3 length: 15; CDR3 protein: ASSPRGGPGVYTEAF
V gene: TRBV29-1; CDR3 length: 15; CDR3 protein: SVAGTSGVAVFQTQY